A single sample is the source of the 15 T cell receptor beta chains below, sequenced in a study of blood T cell repertoires in COVID-19. Repertoires were generated with immunoSEQ multiplex PCR, while TCRdb's copy carries only in-frame clones and drops some. The data hold around 230,000 clones, with about 85% observed a single time. What was sequenced was peripheral blood. Source of these receptors: a man in his 60s who had recovered from COVID-19.

The CDR3 nucleotides read TGTGCCAGAAAGCTGGGGGCGGCCTACACCGGGGAGCTGTTTTTT. This gives the protein CARKLGAAYTGELFF. The V and J genes are TRBV5-8 and TRBJ2-2; a weak D match, TRBD1 (6 bases). V lost 8 bases, J lost 3 bases, and 17 bases lay in between. CDR1 and CDR2 from the germline V gene are SGHTS and YDEGEE. The CDR3 runs 15 residues.

V gene TRBV2 combines with J gene TRBJ1-5; no clear D gene. The CDR3 is 14 residues long. Germline V gene sequence: CDR1 SNHLY, CDR2 FYNNEI. V dropped 7 bases and J dropped 7 bases, with 17 bases sitting between them. CDR3 DNA sequence: TGTGCCAGCAAGAGCGGCAGGATAGGGCAGCCCCAGCATTTT. It is translated as CASKSGRIGQPQHF. The variable domain in full, completed from reference TRBV2 and TRBJ1-5, reads EPEVTQTPSHQVTQMGQEVILRCVPISNHLYFYWYRQILGQKVEFLVSFYNNEISEKSEIFDDQFSVERPDGSNFTLKIRSTKLEDSAMYFCASKSGRIGQPQHFGDGTRLSIL.

The chain joins TRBV19 to TRBJ1-1, with D tentatively TRBD1 (5 bases). Germline loops: CDR1 LNHDA, CDR2 SQIVND (reference sequence). V was trimmed by 7 bases and J by 4 bases, leaving 16 bases between them. This CDR3 is 14 amino acids long. The chain's CDR3 is CASIRGWESTEAFF. The CDR3 DNA sequence: TGTGCCAGTATTAGGGGATGGGAAAGCACTGAAGCTTTCTTT.

This clone has only one observation. The CDR3 is CASSLEWGQGETGELFF. The CDR3 DNA is TGTGCCAGCAGCTTAGAATGGGGACAGGGGGAGACCGGGGAGCTGTTTTTT. This sequence joins TRBV11-3 and TRBJ2-2; 11 nucleotides match TRBD1. CDR1 and CDR2 (germline): SGHNT, YENEEA. The CDR3 is 17 residues long. V lost 0 bases, J lost 5 bases, and 5 bases stayed unmatched.

This chain connects TRBV24-1 to TRBJ2-3; 15 bases match TRBD2. The CDR3 has 18 amino acids. J lost 6 bases, V lost 4 bases, and 10 bases had no gene match. The germline CDR1 and CDR2 sequences are KGHDR and SFDVKD. The CDR3 sequence: CATSETGTSGGTLDTQYF. The CDR3 nucleotides are TGTGCCACCAGTGAAACCGGGACTAGCGGGGGGACGTTGGATACGCAGTATTTT.

The sample holds a few counts of this clone. V is TRBV7-9 and J is TRBJ2-7; possibly TRBD1 for D (6 bases). CDR3 length: 13 amino acids. Germline CDR1 reads SEHNR; CDR2 reads FQNEAQ (reference sequence). The V and J ends lost 2 bases and 6 bases respectively, with 11 bases between them. CDR3 DNA: TGTGCCAGCAGCTTACAGGGGCCTCTCGAGCAGTACTTC. It yields the protein CASSLQGPLEQYF.

V and J are TRBV3-1 (or the pseudogene TRBV3-2) and TRBJ2-3, with 8 bases that match TRBD1. The CDR3 has 16 residues. V lost 3 bases and J lost 6; bases outside the gene matches: 11. From germline, CDR1 is LGHDT and CDR2 YNNKEL (reference sequence). CDR3 protein: CASSHYRQGPGDTQYF. CDR3 sequence (DNA): TGTGCCAGCAGCCACTATAGACAGGGGCCAGGGGATACGCAGTATTTT.

The chain employs TRBV20-1 and TRBJ1-4; TRBD1 agrees at 10 bases. Germline V gene lookup returns CDR1 DFQATT and CDR2 SNEGSKA (reference sequence). The CDR3 has 14 amino acids. Trimming at V came to 3 bases and at J to 8 bases, leaving 6 bases not matched to a gene. This CDR3 is CSASPGQGYEKLFF. CDR3 sequence (DNA): TGCAGTGCTAGTCCGGGACAGGGGTACGAAAAACTGTTTTTT.

The chain couples TRBV5-1 to TRBJ1-1, with a possible D match to TRBD1 (5 bases). From germline, CDR1 is SGHRS and CDR2 YFSETQ. CDR3 length: 13 residues. Trimming took 0 bases from V and 4 from J, leaving 7 bases between them. The CDR3 bases are TGCGCCAGCAGCTTGGAAAGGGGCACTGAAGCTTTCTTT. It is translated as CASSLERGTEAFF.

The rearrangement joins TRBV6-2 or TRBV6-3 to TRBJ1-2; 8 positions match TRBD1. Germline V gene data show CDR1 as MNHEY and CDR2 as SVGEGT. V trimming: 8 bases; J trimming: 6 bases; junction bases outside the gene matches: 8. The CDR3 has 13 residues. CDR3 residues: CASGRGTGHGYTF. The CDR3 bases are TGTGCCAGCGGCCGAGGGACAGGACATGGCTACACCTTC.

This chain links TRBV4-1 with TRBJ1-2; 7 positions agree with TRBD1. V shed 1 base and J 4 bases; nucleotides not matched to a gene: 3. The CDR3 consists of 14 residues. CDR1 is MGHRA, CDR2 YSYEKL, per germline. CDR3 sequence (DNA): TGCGCCAGCAGCCAAGCAGGGGGAGGCTATGGCTACACCTTC. Translating gives CASSQAGGGYGYTF.

This CDR3 reads CASSLSGGRHGYTF. CDR3 in DNA: TGTGCCAGCAGCTTAAGTGGGGGGAGGCATGGCTACACCTTC. The chain links TRBV7-9 to TRBJ1-2; possible D gene TRBD1, 5 bases. CDR1 and CDR2 (germline): SEHNR, FQNEAQ (reference sequence). The CDR3 runs 14 residues. Between the trimmed V and J ends, which lost 2 bases and 6 bases, there was a span of 13 bases.

The rearrangement joins TRBV18 to TRBJ2-3; the D gene is possibly TRBD1 (6 bases). Per germline, CDR1 KGHSH and CDR2 LQKENI. The CDR3 contains 14 residues. Trimming cost V 6 bases and J 1 base, with 11 bases left between them. CDR3 region: CASSRRQGTDTQYF. In DNA form, the CDR3 reads TGTGCCAGCTCTCGCAGACAGGGCACAGATACGCAGTATTTT.

The chain has TRBV9 and TRBJ1-1; TRBD1 matches at 8 bases. Losses at the gene ends were 3 bases for V and 5 bases for J; bases not matched to a gene: 3. Germline V gives CDR1 SGDLS, CDR2 YYNGEE. The CDR3 consists of 13 residues. CDR3 coding DNA: TGTGCCAGCAGCGGAACAGGGGGGACTGAAGCTTTCTTT. Protein sequence: CASSGTGGTEAFF.

The chain employs TRBV19 and TRBJ1-1; maybe TRBD1 (5 bases). The CDR3 is 14 residues long. The V gene lost 1 base and the J gene lost 4 bases, with 10 bases spanning the gap. Germline CDR1 and CDR2: LNHDA and SQIVND (reference sequence). The CDR3 region is CASSIVRGGTEAFF. In nucleotides, the CDR3 is TGTGCCAGTAGTATAGTTAGGGGAGGCACTGAAGCTTTCTTT.